The 30 T cell receptor beta chains in this list originate from one sample, sequenced in a study of shared clonotypes between healthy human individuals. The data were produced by immunoSEQ multiplex PCR, yet TCRdb's version contains in-frame clones alone and is incomplete. The data contain approximately 600,000 clones, roughly 95% of them seen just once; the ten biggest clones take up over 0.1%. CD8 cells regarded as naive lacked CD45RO, were positively chosen for CCR7, and omitted terminally differentiated effector memory CD45RA+ cells. The sample comprised naive CD8+ T cells sorted from blood. The receptors derive from a woman younger than 45 in good health.

The V gene is TRBV9, the J gene TRBJ2-2; 7 bases agree with TRBD2. The CDR3 totals 15 residues. Germline values: CDR1 SGDLS, CDR2 YYNGEE. The V and J ends lost 3 bases and 0 bases, in that order; junction bases with no gene match: 2. As DNA, the CDR3 is TGTGCCAGCAGCGGGACTAGATCGAACACCGGGGAGCTGTTTTTT. This translates into CASSGTRSNTGELFF.

The rearrangement uses TRBV13 and TRBJ2-6; perhaps D is TRBD1 or TRBD2 (5 bases each). Germline V gene sequence: CDR1 PRHDT, CDR2 FYEKMQ (reference sequence). V lost 5 bases to trimming and J lost 2 bases, with 13 bases between them. The CDR3 runs 16 residues. Written as DNA, the CDR3 is TGTGCCAGCAGCAGTTTACAGGAGGCTGGGGCCAACGTCCTGACTTTC. Translation: CASSSLQEAGANVLTF.

This clone was picked up a small number of times. The chain carries TRBV2 and TRBJ1-1; D unresolved. The germline V gene has CDR1 SNHLY and CDR2 FYNNEI. V shed 8 bases and J shed 8 bases, with 12 bases lying between them. CDR3 length equals 11 residues. This chain's CDR3 is CASCAGLEAFF. The CDR3 region has the DNA TGTGCCAGCTGTGCAGGCCTCGAAGCTTTCTTT.

The chain has TRBV5-1 and TRBJ1-1, with unresolved D. Germline CDR1 and CDR2: SGHRS and YFSETQ. V was cut by 0 bases and J by 0 bases, with 9 bases left in between. The CDR3 length is 15 residues. CDR3 amino acids: CASSLVDPVNTEAFF. The CDR3 DNA reads TGCGCCAGCAGCTTGGTGGACCCGGTGAACACTGAAGCTTTCTTT.

V usage is TRBV5-6 and J usage is TRBJ2-1, with TRBD2 matching 7 bases. This CDR3 has 15 residues. CDR1 and CDR2 (germline): SGHDT, YYEEEE. The junction had 4 bases not matched to a gene; V was cut back by 0 bases and J by 4 bases. CDR3 DNA: TGTGCCAGCAGCTTGGGCGGGAGCGGGTACAATGAGCAGTTCTTC. Translation: CASSLGGSGYNEQFF.

The chain has TRBV27 and TRBJ2-7, with D perhaps matching TRBD2 (6 bases). The CDR3 has 14 amino acids. Germline V gene lookup returns CDR1 MNHEY and CDR2 SMNVEV (reference sequence). Deletions cut 2 bases from V and 3 bases from J, with 11 bases between. The CDR3 loop reads CASSLRGGYYEQYF. The CDR3 nucleotides read TGTGCCAGCAGTTTACGGGGAGGTTACTACGAGCAGTACTTC.

The chain combines TRBV4-1 with TRBJ2-5, with D possibly matching TRBD2 (5 bases). The J call may be faulty, since TRBJ2-7 better matches the DNA end. CDR3 length equals 14 residues. Per the germline V gene, CDR1 is MGHRA and CDR2 is YSYEKL. The CDR3 is CASSQDEGGYEQYF. The CDR3 nucleotides read TGCGCCAGCAGCCAAGATGAGGGCGGCTACGAGCAGTACTTC.

V usage is TRBV6-6 and J usage is TRBJ2-7; TRBD1 matches 7 bases. Trimming removed 2 bases from V and 6 bases from J; junction bases left unmatched: 4. Germline V gene lookup returns CDR1 MNHNY and CDR2 SVGAGI (reference sequence). The CDR3 consists of 13 residues. CDR3 loop: CASSYGSGGEQYF. The CDR3 region has the DNA TGTGCCAGCAGTTACGGTTCAGGGGGCGAGCAGTACTTC.

The chain recombines TRBV15 with TRBJ2-1, with 7 bases matching TRBD2. The germline CDR1 and CDR2 sequences are LNHNV and YYDKDF (reference sequence). The CDR3 has 11 residues. Trimming removed 9 bases from V and 7 bases from J; junction bases left unmatched: 3. In nucleotides, the CDR3 is TGTGCCACGGCTAGCGGAAATGAGCAGTTCTTC. Encoded protein: CATASGNEQFF. Combining the CDR3 with reference TRBV15 and TRBJ2-1 gives the whole variable domain DAMVIQNPRYQVTQFGKPVTLSCSQTLNHNVMYWYQQKSSQAPKLLFHYYDKDFNNEADTPDNFQSRRPNTSFCFLDIRSPGLGDTAMYLCATASGNEQFFGPGTRLTVL.

In its sample, this clone was seen once. The chain links TRBV28 to TRBJ2-7; perhaps TRBD1 as D (5 bases). From germline, CDR1 is MDHEN and CDR2 SYDVKM. The V and J ends lost 2 bases and 0 bases respectively, with 11 bases between them. The CDR3 is made up of 15 amino acids. CDR3 sequence: CASSLGDSSSYEQYF. The DNA for the CDR3 is TGTGCCAGCAGTTTAGGAGACAGTTCCTCCTACGAGCAGTACTTC.

The chain couples TRBV28 to TRBJ2-2, with no clear D. Germline CDR1 reads MDHEN; CDR2 reads SYDVKM. There are 14 residues in the CDR3. Trimming cost V 3 bases and J 3 bases, with 8 bases left between them. The CDR3 DNA reads as TGTGCCAGCAGTTTTGAGAGTTACACCGGGGAGCTGTTTTTT. Its protein is CASSFESYTGELFF.

The V call is TRBV5-4, the J call TRBJ1-2, with D tentatively TRBD1 (6 bases). The CDR3 runs to 15 residues. Germline V gene data show CDR1 as SGHNT and CDR2 as YYREEE (reference sequence). V shed 4 bases and J shed 5 bases, with 18 bases lying between them. CDR3 sequence (DNA): TGTGCCAGCAGCCCTCAGGGGCGAAGACTTTATGGCTACACCTTC. As protein: CASSPQGRRLYGYTF.

The rearrangement uses TRBV25-1 and TRBJ1-1; TRBD1 is a possible D gene (6 bases). V was trimmed by 4 bases and J by 2 bases, leaving 8 bases between them. The germline CDR1 and CDR2 sequences are MGHDK and SYGVNS. The CDR3 is 13 residues long. CDR3 DNA: TGTGCCAGCAGTGTAGGGGGAAACACTGAAGCTTTCTTT. It encodes CASSVGGNTEAFF.

V gene TRBV19 combines with J gene TRBJ2-2; perhaps TRBD2 as D (5 bases). The CDR3 loop spans 12 amino acids. Per the germline V gene, CDR1 is LNHDA and CDR2 is SQIVND (reference sequence). The V and J ends lost 7 bases and 4 bases respectively, with 7 bases between them. Here the CDR3 reads CASIEGTGELFF. The CDR3 DNA is TGTGCCAGTATCGAGGGCACCGGGGAGCTGTTTTTT.

The chain links TRBV2 to TRBJ2-7; 9 bases are a match to TRBD2. This CDR3 spans 14 amino acids. From germline, CDR1 is SNHLY and CDR2 FYNNEI. DNA of the CDR3: TGTGCGAGCGCGGCGGGAGGGGCGTCCTACGAGCAGTACTTC. Its protein product is CASAAGGASYEQYF. The variable domain in full, with the rest retrieved from reference TRBV2 and TRBJ2-7, is EPEVTQTPSHQVTQMGQEVILRCVPISNHLYFYWYRQILGQKVEFLVSFYNNEISEKSEIFDDQFSVERPDGSNFTLKIRSTKLEDSAMYFCASAAGGASYEQYFGPGTRLTVT.

The chain carries TRBV28 and TRBJ1-1, with TRBD1 matching 10 bases. Unmatched junction bases numbered 20, after V lost 6 bases and J lost 4 bases. There are 19 residues in the CDR3. Germline V gene lookup returns CDR1 MDHEN and CDR2 SYDVKM. CDR3 in DNA: TGTGCCAGCAGGGATGACAGGGGGCGCGTATCCATTCCGACCACTGAAGCTTTCTTT. This gives the protein CASRDDRGRVSIPTTEAFF. Using reference TRBV28 and TRBJ1-1 for the parts outside the CDR3, the full variable domain is DVKVTQSSRYLVKRTGEKVFLECVQDMDHENMFWYRQDPGLGLRLIYFSYDVKMKEKGDIPEGYSVSREKKERFSLILESASTNQTSMYLCASRDDRGRVSIPTTEAFFGQGTRLTVV.

For this clone: Other DNA variants within this sample encode the same CDR3. The chain joins TRBV28 to TRBJ2-5; D is unresolved. V lost 1 base and J 2 bases, leaving 8 bases between the germline ends. This CDR3 contains 14 residues. In germline, CDR1 is MDHEN, CDR2 SYDVKM. Here the CDR3 DNA reads TGTGCCAGCAGTTTATCTCAAACGCAAGAGACCCAGTACTTC. It specifies CASSLSQTQETQYF.

This clone was detected once. The V gene is TRBV15, the J gene TRBJ2-1, with D hard to call. Looked up from germline, CDR1 is LNHNV and CDR2 is YYDKDF (reference sequence). The germline V and J ends were trimmed by 3 bases and 9 bases, with 15 bases remaining between them. The CDR3 covers 14 residues. The chain's CDR3 is CATSSGRLVSEQFF. In nucleotides, the CDR3 is TGTGCCACCAGCAGCGGTAGACTGGTTTCTGAGCAGTTCTTC. Full variable domain (remainder filled in from reference TRBV15 and TRBJ2-1): DAMVIQNPRYQVTQFGKPVTLSCSQTLNHNVMYWYQQKSSQAPKLLFHYYDKDFNNEADTPDNFQSRRPNTSFCFLDIRSPGLGDTAMYLCATSSGRLVSEQFFGPGTRLTVL.

The gene calls are TRBV19 and TRBJ1-2; 7 bases agree with TRBD1. V lost 10 bases and J lost 1; bases outside the gene matches: 9. The CDR3 consists of 14 residues. Germline V lookup: CDR1 LNHDA, CDR2 SQIVND (reference sequence). CDR3 in DNA: TGTGCCACAGAATCGACAGGGCTTAACTATGGCTACACCTTC. This gives the protein CATESTGLNYGYTF.

The V gene is TRBV19, the J gene TRBJ1-1; the D gene is possibly TRBD1 (5 bases). Germline V CDR1 and CDR2: LNHDA, SQIVND (reference sequence). There are 15 residues in the CDR3. V lost 5 bases, J lost 1 base, and 14 bases lay in between. The CDR3 protein is CASSLYSGQNTEAFF. The CDR3 DNA is TGTGCCAGTAGTCTATACTCAGGGCAGAACACTGAAGCTTTCTTT.

The chain uses TRBV13 and TRBJ1-5; D may be TRBD1 (6 bases). This CDR3 is built from 15 residues. CDR1 and CDR2 (germline): PRHDT, FYEKMQ (reference sequence). V gave up 3 bases and J gave up 4 bases, with 13 bases separating them. The CDR3 is CASSFSGDWNQPQHF. The CDR3 bases are TGTGCCAGCAGCTTTTCAGGGGATTGGAATCAGCCCCAGCATTTT.

The chain uses TRBV2 and TRBJ2-1, with D perhaps matching TRBD2 (5 bases). Per the germline V gene, CDR1 is SNHLY and CDR2 is FYNNEI. The V end was cut by 0 bases, the J end by 10 bases, with 22 bases between. This CDR3 region has 17 residues. This CDR3 reads CASSEAGVVRFSGEQFF. In DNA form, the CDR3 reads TGTGCCAGCAGTGAAGCGGGTGTGGTCAGATTCTCGGGGGAGCAGTTCTTC. The complete variable domain, with remaining parts taken from reference TRBV2 and TRBJ2-1, reads EPEVTQTPSHQVTQMGQEVILRCVPISNHLYFYWYRQILGQKVEFLVSFYNNEISEKSEIFDDQFSVERPDGSNFTLKIRSTKLEDSAMYFCASSEAGVVRFSGEQFFGPGTRLTVL.

The J gene is TRBJ2-5, the V gene TRBV11-2; 8 bases agree with TRBD1. The CDR3 runs 14 residues. From germline, CDR1 is SGHAT and CDR2 FQNNGV. V lost 6 bases and J lost 4; bases outside the gene matches: 7. CDR3 region: CASSWDTGGETQYF. CDR3 bases: TGTGCCAGCAGTTGGGATACAGGGGGAGAGACCCAGTACTTC.

V and J are TRBV10-1 and TRBJ2-1; a possible D gene is TRBD1 (6 bases). This CDR3 has 11 residues. Trimming removed 4 bases from V and 10 bases from J, with 8 bases in between. Germline V gene lookup returns CDR1 WNHNN and CDR2 SYGVQD (reference sequence). CDR3: CASSADREQFF. The CDR3 coding sequence is TGCGCCAGCAGTGCCGACAGGGAGCAGTTCTTC.

V is TRBV11-2 and J is TRBJ1-1; D may be TRBD1 (6 bases). V lost 3 bases to trimming and J lost 3 bases, with 20 bases between them. This CDR3 contains 17 residues. Per the germline V gene, CDR1 is SGHAT and CDR2 is FQNNGV. CDR3 protein: CASSLDAGGEGDTEAFF. The CDR3 nucleotides read TGTGCCAGCAGCTTGGACGCGGGGGGAGAGGGGGACACTGAAGCTTTCTTT.

The chain links TRBV5-5 to TRBJ2-7; 8 nucleotides line up with TRBD2. J gave up 3 bases and V 6 bases, and 11 bases lay outside the gene matches. The CDR3 runs to 15 residues. Germline CDR1 is SGHKS and CDR2 is YYEKEE (reference sequence). The CDR3 sequence is CASTPWSSGNYEQYF. In nucleotides, the CDR3 is TGTGCCAGCACCCCCTGGAGTAGCGGGAACTACGAGCAGTACTTC.

J is TRBJ2-7 and V is TRBV28; 9 nucleotides agree with TRBD1. Germline V gene sequence: CDR1 MDHEN, CDR2 SYDVKM. The junction had 5 bases not matched to a gene; V was cut back by 5 bases and J by 6 bases. The CDR3 extends over 13 amino acids. The CDR3 protein is CASSVGQGGEQYF. The CDR3 region has the DNA TGTGCCAGCAGTGTGGGACAGGGCGGCGAGCAGTACTTC.

V usage is TRBV6-1 and J usage is TRBJ2-7; D call uncertain. The germline V and J ends were trimmed by 2 bases and 3 bases, with 8 bases remaining between them. CDR1 and CDR2 from the germline V gene are MNHNS and SASEGT. This CDR3 region has 13 residues. The DNA of the CDR3 is TGTGCCAGCAGTGAATACCGCAGCTACGAGCAGTACTTC. Its translation: CASSEYRSYEQYF.

This clone was detected only once. This sequence joins TRBV15 and TRBJ2-2; a weak D match, TRBD2 (5 bases). V was clipped by 4 bases and J by 5 bases, with 17 bases between them. In germline, CDR1 is LNHNV, CDR2 YYDKDF (reference sequence). The CDR3 is 16 residues long. The CDR3 loop reads CATSIISGTGTGELFF. CDR3 DNA: TGTGCCACCAGCATAATTTCCGGCACGGGGACCGGGGAGCTGTTTTTT.

The V gene is TRBV7-9, the J gene TRBJ1-6, with TRBD1 identical over 10 bases. Germline V gene lookup returns CDR1 SEHNR and CDR2 FQNEAQ (reference sequence). V lost 4 bases, J lost 8 bases, and 2 bases stayed unmatched. The CDR3 is 14 amino acids. DNA for the CDR3: TGTGCCAGCAGCTGGGACAGGGGCGATTCACCCCTCCACTTT. Residues: CASSWDRGDSPLHF.